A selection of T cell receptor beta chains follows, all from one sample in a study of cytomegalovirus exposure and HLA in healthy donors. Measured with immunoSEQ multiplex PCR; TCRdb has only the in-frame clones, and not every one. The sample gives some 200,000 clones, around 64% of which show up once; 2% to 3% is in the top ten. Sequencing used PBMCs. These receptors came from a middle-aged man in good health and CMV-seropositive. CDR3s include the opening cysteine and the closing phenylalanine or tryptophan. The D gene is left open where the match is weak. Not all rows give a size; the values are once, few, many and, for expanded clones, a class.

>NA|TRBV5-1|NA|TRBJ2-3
CASSLGRGASDTQYF
TGCGCCAGCAGCTTGGGAAGGGGCGCTTCAGATACGCAGTATTTT
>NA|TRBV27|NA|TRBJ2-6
CASRGDPTGAPSGANVLTF
TGTGCCAGCAGGGGCGACCCGACAGGAGCGCCTTCTGGGGCCAACGTCCTGACTTTC
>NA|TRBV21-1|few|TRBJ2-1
CASSKSLRTKPYNEQFF
TGTGCCAGCAGCAAATCGCTTCGGACAAAACCCTACAATGAGCAGTTCTTC
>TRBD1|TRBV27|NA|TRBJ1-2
CASSFDRDRGYTF
TGTGCCAGCAGTTTCGACAGGGATCGCGGCTACACCTTC
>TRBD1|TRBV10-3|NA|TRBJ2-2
CAISAGGWGTGELFF
TGTGCCATCAGCGCAGGGGGCTGGGGCACCGGGGAGCTGTTTTTT
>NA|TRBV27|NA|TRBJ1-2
CASSWGPTGNYGYTF
TGTGCCAGCAGTTGGGGGCCCACTGGTAACTATGGCTACACCTTC
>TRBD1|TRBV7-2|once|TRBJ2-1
CASSLVPGQGVHNEQFF
TGTGCCAGCAGCTTAGTCCCAGGACAGGGTGTCCACAATGAGCAGTTCTTC
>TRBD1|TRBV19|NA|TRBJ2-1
CASSFLDRGNNEQFF
TGTGCCAGTAGTTTCCTGGACAGGGGGAACAATGAGCAGTTCTTC
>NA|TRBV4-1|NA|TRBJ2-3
CASSPYRQGRDTDTQYF
TGCGCCAGCAGCCCATACCGGCAGGGGAGGGACACAGATACGCAGTATTTT
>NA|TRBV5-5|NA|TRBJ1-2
CASSSLMITSREYGYTF
TGTGCCAGCAGCTCCCTTATGATAACAAGTCGGGAATATGGCTACACCTTC
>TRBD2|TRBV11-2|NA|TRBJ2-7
CASSLDRLADEQYF
TGTGCCAGCAGCTTAGATAGACTAGCGGACGAGCAGTACTTC
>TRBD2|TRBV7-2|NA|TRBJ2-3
CASSSPGTRADTQYF
TGTGCCAGCAGCTCCCCCGGGACTAGAGCAGATACGCAGTATTTT
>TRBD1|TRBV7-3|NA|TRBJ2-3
CASSSGGAGTDTQYF
TGTGCCAGCAGCTCAGGGGGCGCGGGCACAGATACGCAGTATTTT
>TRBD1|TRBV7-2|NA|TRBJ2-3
CASSLRQGQRDTQYF
TGTGCCAGCAGCCTCCGACAGGGGCAGAGAGATACGCAGTATTTT
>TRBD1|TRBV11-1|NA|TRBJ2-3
CASGDRDSDTQYF
TGTGCCAGCGGGGACAGGGATTCAGATACGCAGTATTTT
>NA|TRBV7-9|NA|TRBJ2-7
CASSPRRQELYEQYF
TGTGCCAGCAGCCCCCGGAGACAGGAACTCTACGAGCAGTACTTC
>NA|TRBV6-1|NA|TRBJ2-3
CASRPSGVGADTQYF
TGTGCCAGCAGACCTTCGGGGGTAGGAGCAGATACGCAGTATTTT
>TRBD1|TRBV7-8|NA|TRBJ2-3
CASSLRAGQVTDTQYF
TGTGCCAGCAGCCTCAGGGCTGGACAGGTCACAGATACGCAGTATTTT
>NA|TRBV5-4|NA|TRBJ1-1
CASRPRRDTEAFF
TGTGCCAGCAGGCCCCGGCGGGACACTGAAGCTTTCTTT
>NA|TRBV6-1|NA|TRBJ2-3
CASSAREDTQYF
TGTGCCAGCAGCGCCAGGGAAGATACGCAGTATTTT
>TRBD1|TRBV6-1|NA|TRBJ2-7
CASSVTGQGWYEQYF
TGTGCCAGCAGCGTCACGGGACAGGGTTGGTACGAGCAGTACTTC
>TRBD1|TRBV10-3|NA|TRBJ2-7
CAISDETRGPSSYEQYF
TGTGCCATCAGTGATGAGACAAGGGGGCCGAGCTCCTACGAGCAGTACTTC
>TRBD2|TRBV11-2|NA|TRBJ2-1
CASSLGGLGGTINYNEQFF
TGTGCCAGCAGCTTAGGGGGCCTGGGAGGGACGATCAACTACAATGAGCAGTTCTTC
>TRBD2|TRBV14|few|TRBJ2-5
CASSQGALARGETQYF
TGTGCCAGCAGCCAGGGCGCACTAGCCCGGGGGGAAACCCAGTACTTC
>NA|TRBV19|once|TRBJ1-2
CASSPRGRHGYTF
TGTGCCAGTAGTCCCCGAGGGCGTCACGGCTACACCTTC
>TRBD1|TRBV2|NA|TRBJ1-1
CASSLDRARREAFF
TGTGCCAGCAGTCTGGACAGGGCTCGGCGCGAAGCTTTCTTT
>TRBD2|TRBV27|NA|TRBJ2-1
CASSLAGGQYNEQFF
TGTGCCAGCAGTCTAGCGGGGGGCCAATACAATGAGCAGTTCTTC
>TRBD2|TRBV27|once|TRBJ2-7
CASSHGGGTYEQYF
TGTGCCAGCAGCCACGGGGGGGGCACCTACGAGCAGTACTTC
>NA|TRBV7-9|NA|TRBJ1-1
CASSETRGGTEAFF
TGTGCCAGCAGCGAGACTAGGGGAGGTACTGAAGCTTTCTTT
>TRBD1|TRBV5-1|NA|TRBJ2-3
CASSLDRGTDTQYF
TGCGCCAGCAGCTTAGACAGGGGAACAGATACGCAGTATTTT
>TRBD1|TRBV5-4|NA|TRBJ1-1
CASSDGQGTNTEAFF
TGTGCCAGCAGCGACGGACAGGGGACGAACACTGAAGCTTTCTTT
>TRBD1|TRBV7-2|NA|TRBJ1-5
CASSSQQGARDQPQHF
TGTGCCAGCAGCTCGCAACAGGGGGCAAGGGATCAGCCCCAGCATTTT
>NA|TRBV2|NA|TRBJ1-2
CASSGGRTNYGYTF
TGTGCCAGCAGTGGGGGCAGGACTAACTATGGCTACACCTTC
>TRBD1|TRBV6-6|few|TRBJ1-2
CASSSYRGGYTF
TGTGCCAGCAGTTCGTACAGGGGTGGCTACACCTTC
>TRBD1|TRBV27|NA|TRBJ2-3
CASSPYGQGAKGTDTQYF
TGTGCCAGCAGTCCCTACGGACAGGGGGCGAAGGGTACAGATACGCAGTATTTT
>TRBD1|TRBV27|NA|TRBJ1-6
CASSPDRVNSPLHF
TGTGCCAGCAGTCCAGACAGGGTGAATTCACCCCTCCACTTT
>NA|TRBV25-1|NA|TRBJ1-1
CASSVSSATNTEAFF
TGTGCCAGCAGTGTCTCGTCAGCGACGAACACTGAAGCTTTCTTT
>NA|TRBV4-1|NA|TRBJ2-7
CASSQLDVAYEQYF
TGCGCCAGCAGCCAATTAGATGTGGCCTACGAGCAGTACTTC
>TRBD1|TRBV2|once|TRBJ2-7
CASRWTGGDEQYF
TGTGCCAGCAGGTGGACAGGGGGCGACGAGCAGTACTTC
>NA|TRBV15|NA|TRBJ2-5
CATSSFAGTETQYF
TGTGCCACCAGCAGCTTTGCGGGGACCGAGACCCAGTACTTC
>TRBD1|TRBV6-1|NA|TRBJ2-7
CASSEGTGGYEQYF
TGTGCCAGCAGTGAAGGGACAGGAGGCTACGAGCAGTACTTC
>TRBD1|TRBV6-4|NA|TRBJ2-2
CASSEDPGQGDRELFF
TGTGCCAGCAGTGAGGATCCGGGACAGGGCGACAGGGAGCTGTTTTTT
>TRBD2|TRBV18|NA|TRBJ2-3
CASSPPRGASGADTQYF
TGTGCCAGCTCACCCCCGCGGGGGGCTAGCGGGGCTGATACGCAGTATTTT
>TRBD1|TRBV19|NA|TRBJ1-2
CASSISSGQVVYGYTF
TGTGCCAGTAGTATTTCTTCGGGACAGGTGGTTTATGGCTACACCTTC
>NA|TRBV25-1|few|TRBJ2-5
CASSVPSSGETQYF
TGTGCCAGCAGTGTGCCCAGCTCGGGAGAGACCCAGTACTTC
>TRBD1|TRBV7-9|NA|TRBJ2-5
CASSFIGGGETQYF
TGTGCCAGCAGCTTTATAGGGGGCGGAGAGACCCAGTACTTC
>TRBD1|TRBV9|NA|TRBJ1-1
CASSARQGSTEAFF
TGTGCCAGCAGCGCAAGACAGGGGAGCACTGAAGCTTTCTTT
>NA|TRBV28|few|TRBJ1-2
CASSGTQGFWDGYTF
TGTGCCAGCAGCGGAACTCAGGGATTTTGGGATGGCTACACCTTC
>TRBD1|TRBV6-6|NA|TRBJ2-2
CASSKNRQGSGELFF
TGTGCCAGCAGCAAAAACCGACAGGGAAGCGGGGAGCTGTTTTTT
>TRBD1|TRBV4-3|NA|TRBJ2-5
CASSQGASRGPETQYF
TGCGCCAGCAGCCAAGGAGCAAGCAGGGGGCCAGAGACCCAGTACTTC
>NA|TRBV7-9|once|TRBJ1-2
CSSSLDRGFGYTF
TGTTCCAGCAGCTTAGATCGGGGGTTCGGCTACACCTTC
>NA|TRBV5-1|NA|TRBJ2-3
CASSLDGSTDTQYF
TGCGCCAGCAGCTTGGATGGGAGTACAGATACGCAGTATTTT
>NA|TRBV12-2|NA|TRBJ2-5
CASRQPGRDREVYQGQETQYF
TGTGCAAGTCGCCAACCGGGCCGGGACAGGGAGGTGTATCAAGGCCAAGAGACCCAGTACTTC
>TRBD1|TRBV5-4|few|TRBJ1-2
CASSLDRAGFYGYTF
TGTGCCAGCAGCTTAGACAGGGCTGGATTCTATGGCTACACCTTC
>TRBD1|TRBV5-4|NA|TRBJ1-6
CASSSDRGHNSPLHF
TGTGCCAGCAGCTCCGACAGGGGACATAATTCACCCCTCCACTTT